One sample yielded the 17 T cell receptor beta chains listed below, sequenced in a study of cytomegalovirus exposure and HLA in healthy donors (dated by TCRdb to 2015 to 2018). The receptor library was made with the immunoSEQ multiplex PCR assay. A mixture of 60 forward primers for TCR Vbeta segments and 13 reverse primers for TCR Jbeta segments was used in the multiplex PCR. Not all clones reach the TCRdb copy of this immuneACCESS table, which keeps in-frame sequences only. Checked studies attribute under half of the gap to unresolved V genes and leave the rest unexplained. This sample has a few hundred thousand clones in its table, and approximately 82% of those were observed once. The ten largest account for 0.55% to 0.7% of the sample. The sequenced material came from PBMCs. The receptors were gathered from a woman in her thirties or forties in good health and CMV-seronegative.

The chain recombines TRBV30 with TRBJ1-1; the D is unclear. Looked up from germline, CDR1 is GTSNPN and CDR2 is SVGIG (reference sequence). This CDR3 is 14 amino acids long. Between the trimmed V and J ends, which lost 2 bases and 5 bases, there was a span of 15 bases. The CDR3 DNA reads TGTGCCTGGAGTCCCGGCGTCGGAGGGACTGAAGCTTTCTTT. It encodes CAWSPGVGGTEAFF.

The chain employs TRBV27 and TRBJ2-3; no clear D gene. The CDR3 is 14 residues long. The germline V and J ends were trimmed by 0 bases and 4 bases, with 8 bases remaining between them. Germline V gene lookup returns CDR1 MNHEY and CDR2 SMNVEV (reference sequence). For the CDR3, the DNA is TGTGCCAGCAGTTTATCAGTAACACCAGATACGCAGTATTTT. Translated, it gives CASSLSVTPDTQYF.

The rearrangement links TRBV14 to TRBJ2-7, with 7 bases fitting TRBD2. CDR3 length equals 13 residues. V gave up 1 base and J gave up 3 bases; unmatched junction bases: 0. CDR1 SGHDN and CDR2 FVKESK come from the germline V gene. The CDR3, as DNA: TGTGCCAGCAGCCAAGGGGACTACTACGAGCAGTACTTC. Translated: CASSQGDYYEQYF.

The chain carries TRBV2 and TRBJ2-5; the match to TRBD1 covers 7 bases. In germline, CDR1 is SNHLY, CDR2 FYNNEI. This CDR3 is built from 12 residues. Trimming took 10 bases from V and 4 from J; bases not matched to a gene: 6. In DNA, the CDR3 is TGTGCCATCAGACAGGGCCGAGAGACCCAGTACTTC. Translating it yields CAIRQGRETQYF.

The CDR3: CSVGQLNEKLFF. CDR3 sequence (DNA): TGCAGCGTTGGACAGCTTAATGAAAAACTGTTTTTT. The chain employs TRBV29-1 and TRBJ1-4, with a possible D match to TRBD1 (5 bases). Germline CDR1 is SQVTM and CDR2 is ANQGSEA. V dropped 4 bases and J dropped 4 bases, with 7 bases sitting between them. This CDR3 is built from 12 residues.

The rearrangement links TRBV18 to TRBJ1-1; 7 bases are a match to TRBD1. The length of the CDR3 is 12 residues. Germline CDR1 and CDR2: KGHSH and LQKENI. V was clipped by 9 bases and J by 2 bases; unmatched bases: 3. The CDR3 region is CASDRDNTEAFF. CDR3 sequence (DNA): TGTGCCAGTGACAGGGATAACACTGAAGCTTTCTTT. Based on the CDR3 plus reference TRBV18 and TRBJ1-1, the full variable domain is NAGVMQNPRHLVRRRGQEARLRCSPMKGHSHVYWYRQLPEEGLKFMVYLQKENIIDESGMPKERFSAEFPKEGPSILRIQQVVRGDSAAYFCASDRDNTEAFFGQGTRLTVV.

The V call is TRBV28, the J call TRBJ2-5, with D perhaps TRBD2 (6 bases). Trimming cost V 5 bases and J 5 bases, with 21 bases left between them. Looked up from germline, CDR1 is MDHEN and CDR2 is SYDVKM. This CDR3 spans 16 amino acids. The CDR3 bases are TGTGCCAGCAGTCTAACGGGCGGGGCAGGTGAGGAGACCCAGTACTTC. It encodes CASSLTGGAGEETQYF.

The rearrangement uses TRBV28 and TRBJ1-2, with 9 bases lining up with TRBD1. The V gene end was trimmed by 3 bases and the J gene end by 8 bases; junction bases not matched to a gene: 4. The CDR3 covers 13 residues. The germline CDR1 and CDR2 sequences are MDHEN and SYDVKM. The CDR3 sequence is CASSFRDREGYTF. The DNA of the CDR3 is TGTGCCAGCAGTTTCCGGGACAGGGAGGGCTACACCTTC.

This rearrangement joins TRBV28 to TRBJ2-2; a weak D match, TRBD2 (6 bases). Germline values: CDR1 MDHEN, CDR2 SYDVKM. The CDR3 contains 13 residues. V shed 11 bases and J shed 4 bases, with 14 bases lying between them. This chain's CDR3 is CAGGQGPTGELFF. The CDR3, as DNA: TGTGCCGGAGGGCAGGGCCCCACCGGGGAGCTGTTTTTT.

About this clone itself: This CDR3 is also generated by other DNA sequences in the sample. V is TRBV7-9 and J is TRBJ1-1; D remains ambiguous. V was trimmed by 4 bases and J by 2 bases, leaving 8 bases between them. The CDR3 is 13 residues long. CDR1 and CDR2 (germline): SEHNR, FQNEAQ (reference sequence). For the CDR3, the DNA is TGTGCCAGCAGCTGGGAGGGCAACACTGAAGCTTTCTTT. The encoded protein is CASSWEGNTEAFF.

This rearrangement joins TRBV9 to TRBJ1-4; D is possibly TRBD1 (6 bases). V was clipped by 4 bases and J by 8 bases, with 18 bases between them. The CDR3 runs to 15 residues. CDR1 is SGDLS, CDR2 YYNGEE, per germline. CDR3 amino acids: CASSTTGLSFEKLFF. The CDR3 DNA sequence: TGTGCCAGCAGCACTACAGGGCTTAGTTTCGAAAAACTGTTTTTT.

The rearrangement links TRBV16 to TRBJ1-5; D perhaps matches TRBD1 (6 bases). V lost 2 bases, J lost 4 bases, and 15 bases lay in between. CDR3 length equals 16 residues. Germline V lookup: CDR1 KGHSY, CDR2 FQNENV. Written as DNA, the CDR3 is TGTGCCAGCAGCCAAGGGTCGCAGGGGCTAAATCAGCCCCAGCATTTT. Translation: CASSQGSQGLNQPQHF. The full variable domain, in which reference TRBV16 and TRBJ1-5 provide the parts outside the CDR3, is GEEVAQTPKHLVRGEGQKAKLYCAPIKGHSYVFWYQQVLKNEFKFLISFQNENVFDETGMPKERFSAKCLPNSPCSLEIQATKLEDSAVYFCASSQGSQGLNQPQHFGDGTRLSIL.

The gene calls are TRBV18 and TRBJ1-5, with D maybe TRBD1 (5 bases). CDR3 size: 13 residues. Per germline, CDR1 KGHSH and CDR2 LQKENI. Trimming removed 5 bases from V and 6 bases from J, with 11 bases in between. The CDR3 protein is CASSAGLSQPQHF. The CDR3 bases are TGTGCCAGCTCAGCAGGGCTAAGTCAGCCCCAGCATTTT.

This CDR3 is CASSLQGQETQYF. CDR3 in DNA: TGCGCCAGCAGCCTTCAGGGCCAGGAGACCCAGTACTTC. The chain links TRBV23-1 to TRBJ2-5; tentatively, D is TRBD1 (5 bases). TRBV23-1 is designated an ORF whose function remains uncertain. V lost 6 bases and J 5 bases, leaving 13 bases between the germline ends. The CDR3 spans 13 residues.

The gene calls are TRBV19 and TRBJ2-7; 10 bases line up with TRBD1. This CDR3 comprises 13 residues. Germline assignment: CDR1 LNHDA and CDR2 SQIVND (reference sequence). Trimming cost V 5 bases and J 6 bases; bases outside gene matches: 4. The DNA of the CDR3 is TGTGCCAGTAGTCTGGACAGGGGGGTCGAGCAGTACTTC. This codes for CASSLDRGVEQYF. Using reference TRBV19 and TRBJ2-7 for the parts outside the CDR3, the full variable domain is DGGITQSPKYLFRKEGQNVTLSCEQNLNHDAMYWYRQDPGQGLRLIYYSQIVNDFQKGDIAEGYSVSREKKESFPLTVTSAQKNPTAFYLCASSLDRGVEQYFGPGTRLTVT.

The chain uses TRBV30 and TRBJ2-3; 11 positions agree with TRBD1. The CDR3 sequence is 14 residues long. In germline, CDR1 is GTSNPN, CDR2 SVGIG (reference sequence). Losses at the gene ends were 1 base for V and 6 bases for J; bases not matched to a gene: 3. CDR3 in DNA: TGTGCCTGGAGTGACGGACAGGGGGCGGATACGCAGTATTTT. Amino acid sequence: CAWSDGQGADTQYF.

The chain joins TRBV7-9 to TRBJ1-2; 8 nucleotides match TRBD1. Unmatched junction bases numbered 7, after V lost 5 bases and J lost 8 bases. CDR3 length: 13 amino acids. CDR1 and CDR2 from the germline V gene are SEHNR and FQNEAQ (reference sequence). CDR3 sequence: CASSEGQVWGYTF. CDR3 nucleotide sequence: TGTGCCAGCAGCGAGGGACAGGTCTGGGGCTACACCTTC. Combining the CDR3 with reference TRBV7-9 and TRBJ1-2 gives the whole variable domain DTGVSQNPRHKITKRGQNVTFRCDPISEHNRLYWYRQTLGQGPEFLTYFQNEAQLEKSRLLSDRFSAERPKGSFSTLEIQRTEQGDSAMYLCASSEGQVWGYTFGSGTRLTVV.